The 24 T cell receptor beta chains given below trace back to one sample, sequenced in a study of shared clonotypes between healthy human individuals. Profiled with immunoSEQ multiplex PCR; TCRdb holds only in-frame clones, not every one. The sample carries over a million clones, over 95% recorded once. The sequencing sample was made of naive CD4+ T cells sorted from blood. Subset reported: CD45RA+ positively selected. Source of these receptors: a man younger than 40 in good health.

The rearrangement links TRBV6-4 to TRBJ2-7, with TRBD1 matching over 10 bases. V lost 4 bases, J lost 4 bases, and 7 bases stayed unmatched. The CDR3 covers 15 residues. Per the germline V gene, CDR1 is MRHNA and CDR2 is SNTAGT. The CDR3 region is CASSGGQGIRYEQYF. CDR3 coding DNA: TGTGCCAGCAGTGGGGGACAGGGGATTCGTTACGAGCAGTACTTC.

CDR3 in amino acids: CASSLGTGARGEKLFF. CDR3 bases: TGTGCCAGCAGCTTGGGCACGGGTGCTCGAGGCGAAAAACTGTTTTTT. This chain connects TRBV5-6 to TRBJ1-4; D is unresolved. V lost 0 bases and J lost 8, with 17 bases in between. Germline V CDR1 and CDR2: SGHDT, YYEEEE. CDR3 length: 16 amino acids. The complete variable domain, with remaining parts taken from reference TRBV5-6 and TRBJ1-4, reads DAGVTQSPTHLIKTRGQQVTLRCSPKSGHDTVSWYQQALGQGPQFIFQYYEEEERQRGNFPDRFSGHQFPNYSSELNVNALLLGDSALYLCASSLGTGARGEKLFFGSGTQLSVL.

This chain links TRBV7-6 with TRBJ1-2; 7 bases agree with TRBD1. The V segment lost 1 base and the J segment 2 bases; nucleotides outside the gene matches: 7. The CDR3 runs to 16 residues. The V gene's germline CDR1 is SGHVS and CDR2 FNYEAQ. CDR3 in DNA: TGTGCCAGCAGCTTAGATCGCGTGGGACAGAACTATGGCTACACCTTC. Amino acid sequence: CASSLDRVGQNYGYTF.

The V and J genes are TRBV27 and TRBJ1-1; TRBD1 is a possible D gene (5 bases). CDR1 and CDR2 from the germline V gene are MNHEY and SMNVEV (reference sequence). Trimming left V 3 bases short and J 1 base short, with 15 bases between. The CDR3 is 16 residues long. The CDR3 DNA reads as TGTGCCAGCAGTTTTCGCCCGGGGCTAGGGAACACTGAAGCTTTCTTT. Residues: CASSFRPGLGNTEAFF.

The chain has TRBV28 and TRBJ2-1, with TRBD2 matching over 14 bases. With 5 bases clipped from V and 5 bases from J, the junction kept 2 bases outside the gene matches. Germline CDR1 reads MDHEN; CDR2 reads SYDVKM. The CDR3 spans 15 residues. CDR3 coding DNA: TGTGCCAGCAGTAAGGGACTAGCGGGAGACAATGAGCAGTTCTTC. Protein product: CASSKGLAGDNEQFF.

This chain links TRBV9 with TRBJ2-2; tentatively, D is TRBD2 (5 bases). Germline V CDR1 and CDR2: SGDLS, YYNGEE. The ends were cut back, 0 bases at V and 3 bases at J, with 18 bases in the middle. The CDR3 spans 18 residues. The chain's CDR3 is CASSVADLSRGYTGELFF. In DNA form, the CDR3 reads TGTGCCAGCAGCGTAGCCGATTTATCCCGCGGGTACACCGGGGAGCTGTTTTTT.

V and J are TRBV2 and TRBJ2-7; D is ambiguous. From germline, CDR1 is SNHLY and CDR2 FYNNEI. V lost 4 bases and J 6 bases, leaving 4 bases between the germline ends. The CDR3 totals 10 residues. CDR3 protein: CASSVSEQYF. The CDR3 nucleotides are TGTGCCAGCAGTGTCAGCGAGCAGTACTTC.

This chain connects TRBV28 to TRBJ2-7, with D possibly called TRBD1 or TRBD2 (5 bases each). CDR1 and CDR2 from the germline V gene are MDHEN and SYDVKM. The CDR3 has 15 amino acids. V lost 4 bases and J 3 bases, leaving 16 bases between the germline ends. Here the CDR3 DNA reads TGTGCCAGCAGTTCGATCTGGGGGACCAACTACGAGCAGTACTTC. Translating gives CASSSIWGTNYEQYF. Complete variable domain (other parts from reference TRBV28 and TRBJ2-7): DVKVTQSSRYLVKRTGEKVFLECVQDMDHENMFWYRQDPGLGLRLIYFSYDVKMKEKGDIPEGYSVSREKKERFSLILESASTNQTSMYLCASSSIWGTNYEQYFGPGTRLTVT.

This chain joins TRBV21-1 and TRBJ2-1; the D segment call TRBD2 is taken from the table without a DNA check. TRBV21-1 is an annotated pseudogene. CDR3 length equals 14 residues. This CDR3 is CASSKEDSGPQQFF. CDR3 bases: TGTGCCAGCAGCAAAGAGGATAGCGGGCCCCAGCAGTTCTTC.

The J gene is TRBJ2-7, the V gene TRBV28; D unclear. In germline, CDR1 is MDHEN, CDR2 SYDVKM. Between the trimmed V and J ends, which lost 6 bases and 2 bases, there was a span of 5 bases. This CDR3 has 11 amino acids. The CDR3 region is CASSDTYEQYF. The CDR3 DNA reads as TGTGCCAGCAGCGATACCTACGAGCAGTACTTC.

The chain combines TRBV7-2 with TRBJ2-7; D unclear. The CDR3 spans 14 residues. The V end was cut by 0 bases, the J end by 0 bases, with 6 bases between. Germline assignment: CDR1 SGHTA and CDR2 FQGNSA. The DNA for the CDR3 is TGTGCCAGCAGCTTAGCACAGAACTCCTACGAGCAGTACTTC. It yields the protein CASSLAQNSYEQYF.

The chain links TRBV4-1 to TRBJ2-4; TRBD2 matches at 10 bases. V dropped 1 base and J dropped 8; count of bases not matched to a gene: 8. The germline gives CDR1 MGHRA, CDR2 YSYEKL. The CDR3 extends over 16 amino acids. DNA of the CDR3: TGCGCCAGCAGCCAAGCTCGGACTAGCGGCCGGGACATTCAGTACTTC. Translated, it gives CASSQARTSGRDIQYF.

The chain uses TRBV14 and TRBJ2-3; D gene uncertain. Germline-derived CDR1 and CDR2 are SGHDN and FVKESK. V was trimmed by 1 base and J by 2 bases, leaving 13 bases between them. The CDR3 runs to 16 residues. CDR3 residues: CASSQARSSHTDTQYF. The CDR3 DNA is TGTGCCAGCAGCCAAGCCCGTAGCTCCCACACAGATACGCAGTATTTT.

This chain joins TRBV2 and TRBJ2-7, with D hard to call. Trimming pared 1 base from V and 0 bases from J, leaving 4 bases between. Germline values: CDR1 SNHLY, CDR2 FYNNEI. The CDR3 totals 13 residues. CDR3 region: CASSEVNSYEQYF. The CDR3 bases are TGTGCCAGCAGTGAAGTCAACTCCTACGAGCAGTACTTC.

Here the CDR3 DNA reads TGCGCCAGCAGCTGGGACAGGCTGCCGGAGGGTACAAATGAGCAGTTCTTC. It specifies CASSWDRLPEGTNEQFF. The V gene is TRBV5-1, the J gene TRBJ2-1; 8 nucleotides line up with TRBD1. V lost 3 bases to trimming and J lost 7 bases; unmatched junction nucleotides: 15. The length of the CDR3 is 17 residues. CDR1 is SGHRS, CDR2 YFSETQ, per germline. The full variable domain, rest sourced from reference TRBV5-1 and TRBJ2-1, is KAGVTQTPRYLIKTRGQQVTLSCSPISGHRSVSWYQQTPGQGLQFLFEYFSETQRNKGNFPGRFSGRQFSNSRSEMNVSTLELGDSALYLCASSWDRLPEGTNEQFFGPGTRLTVL.

The gene calls are TRBV14 and TRBJ1-4; 7 nucleotides agree with TRBD1. CDR3 length equals 19 residues. Germline V lookup: CDR1 SGHDN, CDR2 FVKESK. J lost 1 base, V lost 0 bases, and 11 bases had no gene match. The DNA of the CDR3 is TGTGCCAGCAGCCAAGATGGGACAGACTCCCAGGGAACTAATGAAAAACTGTTTTTT. Translation gives CASSQDGTDSQGTNEKLFF.

This clone came up once. V and J are TRBV9 and TRBJ2-7; 10 positions agree with TRBD2. The CDR3 contains 17 residues. V was pared by 0 bases and J by 7 bases, with 13 bases of the junction left unmatched. Germline assignment: CDR1 SGDLS and CDR2 YYNGEE. CDR3 coding DNA: TGTGCCAGCAGCGTAGGGTCTAGCGGGAGTTATCTCGGTGAGCAGTACTTC. Its translation: CASSVGSSGSYLGEQYF. The variable domain in full, completed from reference TRBV9 and TRBJ2-7, reads DSGVTQTPKHLITATGQRVTLRCSPRSGDLSVYWYQQSLDQGLQFLIQYYNGEERAKGNILERFSAQQFPDLHSELNLSSLELGDSALYFCASSVGSSGSYLGEQYFGPGTRLTVT.

V and J are TRBV29-1 and TRBJ2-1; D gene ambiguous. The CDR3 loop spans 12 amino acids. The V and J ends lost 4 bases and 7 bases respectively, with 11 bases between them. Per germline, CDR1 SQVTM and CDR2 ANQGSEA. The CDR3 sequence is CSVGETRNEQFF. In DNA, the CDR3 is TGCAGCGTTGGAGAGACTCGGAATGAGCAGTTCTTC.

The chain links TRBV9 to TRBJ2-3, with TRBD1 matching 7 bases. J gave up 2 bases and V 6 bases, and 9 bases lay outside the gene matches. The CDR3 is 15 residues long. Per germline, CDR1 SGDLS and CDR2 YYNGEE. The CDR3 DNA follows: TGTGCCAGCACCAATGGGGACAGAACCACAGATACGCAGTATTTT. Translated, it gives CASTNGDRTTDTQYF. The whole variable domain, remainder taken from reference TRBV9 and TRBJ2-3, is DSGVTQTPKHLITATGQRVTLRCSPRSGDLSVYWYQQSLDQGLQFLIQYYNGEERAKGNILERFSAQQFPDLHSELNLSSLELGDSALYFCASTNGDRTTDTQYFGPGTRLTVL.

The chain has TRBV10-3 and TRBJ1-1; D is unclear. The CDR3 has 14 residues. Germline CDR1 reads ENHRY; CDR2 reads SYGVKD. Trimming pared 3 bases from V and 2 bases from J, leaving 10 bases between. The CDR3 DNA is TGTGCCATCAGTGACGGACGGTATAACACTGAAGCTTTCTTT. Translated: CAISDGRYNTEAFF.

This clone was seen a single time. This chain links TRBV6-5 with TRBJ2-5; D is unresolved. Trimming shortened V by 6 bases and J by 6 bases, and 17 bases separated the two germline ends. The germline V gene encodes CDR1 MNHEY and CDR2 SVGAGI. The CDR3 covers 14 residues. The CDR3 loop is CASSTPGLRQTQYF. The CDR3 DNA reads TGTGCCAGCAGCACGCCCGGGCTTCGGCAGACCCAGTACTTC.

The chain is built from TRBV7-6 and TRBJ2-1; 7 bases are shared with TRBD1. V was pared by 5 bases and J by 3 bases, with 7 bases of the junction left unmatched. This CDR3 region has 15 residues. Germline assignment: CDR1 SGHVS and CDR2 FNYEAQ. CDR3 loop: CASSVMRGLYNEQFF. CDR3 coding DNA: TGTGCCAGCAGCGTAATGAGGGGGCTCTACAATGAGCAGTTCTTC.

The chain joins TRBV14 to TRBJ2-3; D not resolved. The V end lost 0 bases, the J end lost 2 bases, and 9 bases lay between the germline ends. Germline V gene sequence: CDR1 SGHDN, CDR2 FVKESK. CDR3 length equals 15 residues. The CDR3 reads CASSQEVINTDTQYF. Written as DNA, the CDR3 is TGTGCCAGCAGCCAAGAGGTGATCAACACAGATACGCAGTATTTT.

The V and J genes are TRBV6-1 and TRBJ1-5; no firm D call. Germline CDR1 reads MNHNS; CDR2 reads SASEGT. V gave up 1 base and J gave up 7 bases, with 11 bases separating them. The CDR3 runs 14 residues. DNA for the CDR3: TGTGCCAGCAGTGAAGTTGGAGGAAGGCAGCCCCAGCATTTT. This encodes CASSEVGGRQPQHF.